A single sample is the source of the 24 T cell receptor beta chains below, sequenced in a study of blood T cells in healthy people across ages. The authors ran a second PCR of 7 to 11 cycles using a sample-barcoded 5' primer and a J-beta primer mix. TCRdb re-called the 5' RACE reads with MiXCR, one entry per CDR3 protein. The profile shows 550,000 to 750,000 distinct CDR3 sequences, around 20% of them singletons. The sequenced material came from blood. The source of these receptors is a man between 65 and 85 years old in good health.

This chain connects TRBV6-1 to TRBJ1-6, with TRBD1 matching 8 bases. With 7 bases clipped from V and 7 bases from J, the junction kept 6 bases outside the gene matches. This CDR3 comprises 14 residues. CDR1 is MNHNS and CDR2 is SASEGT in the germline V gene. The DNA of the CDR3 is TGTGCCAGCAACGCCGGGACAGGCAATTCACCCCTCCACTTT. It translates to CASNAGTGNSPLHF.

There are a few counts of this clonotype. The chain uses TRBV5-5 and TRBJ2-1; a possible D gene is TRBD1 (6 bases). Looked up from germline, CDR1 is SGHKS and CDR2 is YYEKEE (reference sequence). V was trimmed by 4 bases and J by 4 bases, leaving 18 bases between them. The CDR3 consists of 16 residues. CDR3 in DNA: TGTGCCAGCAGCAGGGGGACGGCCATTTATTACAATGAGCAGTTCTTC. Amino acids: CASSRGTAIYYNEQFF.

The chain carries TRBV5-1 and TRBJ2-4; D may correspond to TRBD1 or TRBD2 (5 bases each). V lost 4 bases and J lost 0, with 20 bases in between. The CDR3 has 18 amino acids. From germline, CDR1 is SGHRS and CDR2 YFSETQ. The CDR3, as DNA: TGCGCCAGCAGCCCCGGGGCTAGCTCAGGGCTAGCCAAAAACATTCAGTACTTC. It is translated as CASSPGASSGLAKNIQYF. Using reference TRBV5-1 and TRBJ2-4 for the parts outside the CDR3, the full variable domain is KAGVTQTPRYLIKTRGQQVTLSCSPISGHRSVSWYQQTPGQGLQFLFEYFSETQRNKGNFPGRFSGRQFSNSRSEMNVSTLELGDSALYLCASSPGASSGLAKNIQYFGAGTRLSVL.

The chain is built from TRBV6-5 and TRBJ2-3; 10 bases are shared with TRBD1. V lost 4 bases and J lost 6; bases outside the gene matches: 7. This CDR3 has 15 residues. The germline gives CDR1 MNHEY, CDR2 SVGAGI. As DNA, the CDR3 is TGTGCCAGCAGTTCAACGACAGGGGGCAGGGATACGCAGTATTTT. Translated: CASSSTTGGRDTQYF.

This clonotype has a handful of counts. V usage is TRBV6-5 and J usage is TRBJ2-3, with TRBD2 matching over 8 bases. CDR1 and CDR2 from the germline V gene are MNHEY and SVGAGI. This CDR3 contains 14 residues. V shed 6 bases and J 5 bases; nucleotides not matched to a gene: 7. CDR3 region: CASSLTSVQDTQYF. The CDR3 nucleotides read TGTGCCAGCAGCCTGACTAGCGTGCAAGATACGCAGTATTTT.

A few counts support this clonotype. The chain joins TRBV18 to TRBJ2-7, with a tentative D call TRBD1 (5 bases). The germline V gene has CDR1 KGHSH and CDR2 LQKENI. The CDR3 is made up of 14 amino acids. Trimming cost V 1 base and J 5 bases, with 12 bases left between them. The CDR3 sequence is CASSPLTVKNEQYF. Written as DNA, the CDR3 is TGTGCCAGCTCACCACTGACAGTTAAAAACGAGCAGTACTTC.

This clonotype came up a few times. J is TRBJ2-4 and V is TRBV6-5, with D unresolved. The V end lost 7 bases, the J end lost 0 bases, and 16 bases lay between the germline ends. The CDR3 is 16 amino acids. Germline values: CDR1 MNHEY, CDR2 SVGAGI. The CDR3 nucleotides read TGTGCCAGCACGTCTACAGATAAACTAGCCAAAAACATTCAGTACTTC. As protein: CASTSTDKLAKNIQYF.

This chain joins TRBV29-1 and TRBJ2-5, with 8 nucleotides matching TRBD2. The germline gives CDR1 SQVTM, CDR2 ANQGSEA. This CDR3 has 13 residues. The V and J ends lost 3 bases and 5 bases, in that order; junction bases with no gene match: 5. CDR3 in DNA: TGCAGCGTTGACACGGGAGGGGGGGAGACCCAGTACTTC. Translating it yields CSVDTGGGETQYF.

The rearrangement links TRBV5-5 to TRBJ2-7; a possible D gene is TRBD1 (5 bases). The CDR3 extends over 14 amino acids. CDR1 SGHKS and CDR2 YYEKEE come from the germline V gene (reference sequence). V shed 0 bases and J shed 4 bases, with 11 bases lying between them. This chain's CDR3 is CASSLGQTQYEQYF. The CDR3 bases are TGTGCCAGCAGCTTGGGACAGACCCAATACGAGCAGTACTTC.

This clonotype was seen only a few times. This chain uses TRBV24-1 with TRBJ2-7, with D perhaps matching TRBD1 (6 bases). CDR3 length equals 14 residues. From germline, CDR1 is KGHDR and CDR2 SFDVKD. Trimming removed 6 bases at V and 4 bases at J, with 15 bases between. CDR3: CATSRDIQTYEQYF. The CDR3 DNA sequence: TGTGCCACCAGTCGGGACATTCAAACTTACGAGCAGTACTTC.

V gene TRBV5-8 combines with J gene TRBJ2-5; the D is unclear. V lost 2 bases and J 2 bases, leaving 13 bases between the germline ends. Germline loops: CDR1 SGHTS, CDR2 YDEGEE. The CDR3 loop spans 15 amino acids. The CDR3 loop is CASSLPEKNQETQYF. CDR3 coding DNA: TGTGCCAGCAGCTTACCGGAGAAGAATCAAGAGACCCAGTACTTC.

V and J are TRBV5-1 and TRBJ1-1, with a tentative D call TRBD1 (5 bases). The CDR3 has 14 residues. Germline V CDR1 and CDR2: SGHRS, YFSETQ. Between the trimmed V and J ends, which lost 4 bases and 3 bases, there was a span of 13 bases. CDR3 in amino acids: CASSRAGSDTEAFF. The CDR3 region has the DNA TGCGCCAGCAGCCGGGCAGGGTCTGACACTGAAGCTTTCTTT.

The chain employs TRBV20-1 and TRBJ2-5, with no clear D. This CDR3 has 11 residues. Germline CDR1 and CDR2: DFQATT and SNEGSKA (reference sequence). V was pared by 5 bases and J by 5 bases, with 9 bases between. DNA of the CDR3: TGCAGTGCTCCGCGATTTGAGACCCAGTACTTC. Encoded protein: CSAPRFETQYF.

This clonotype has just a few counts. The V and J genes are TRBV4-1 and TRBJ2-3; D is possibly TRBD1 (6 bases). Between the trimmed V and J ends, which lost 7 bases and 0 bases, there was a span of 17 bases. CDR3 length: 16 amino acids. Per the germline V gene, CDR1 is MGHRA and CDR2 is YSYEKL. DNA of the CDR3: TGCGCCAGCAAAAAGGTTCTCAGGGGAAGCACAGATACGCAGTATTTT. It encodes CASKKVLRGSTDTQYF.

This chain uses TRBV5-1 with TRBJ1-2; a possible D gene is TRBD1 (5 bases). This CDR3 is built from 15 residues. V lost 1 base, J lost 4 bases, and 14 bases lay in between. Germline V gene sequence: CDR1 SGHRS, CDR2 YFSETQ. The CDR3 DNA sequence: TGCGCCAGCAGCTTGAGTACAGGTGATATCTATGGCTACACCTTC. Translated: CASSLSTGDIYGYTF.

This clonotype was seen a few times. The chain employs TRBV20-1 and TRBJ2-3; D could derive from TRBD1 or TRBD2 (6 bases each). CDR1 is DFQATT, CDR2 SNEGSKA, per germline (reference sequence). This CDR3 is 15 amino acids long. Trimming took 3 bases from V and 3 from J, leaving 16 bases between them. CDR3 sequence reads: CSASRGGGGTDTQYF. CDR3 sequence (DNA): TGCAGTGCTAGCCGAGGGGGAGGCGGTACAGATACGCAGTATTTT.

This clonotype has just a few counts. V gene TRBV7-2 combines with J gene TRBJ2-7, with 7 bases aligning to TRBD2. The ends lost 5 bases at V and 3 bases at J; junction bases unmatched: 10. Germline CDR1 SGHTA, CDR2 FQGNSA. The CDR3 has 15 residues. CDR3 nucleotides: TGTGCCAGCAGCGTTTCTAGCGGTGGGCTCTACGAGCAGTACTTC. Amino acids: CASSVSSGGLYEQYF. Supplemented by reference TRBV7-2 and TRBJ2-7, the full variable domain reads GAGVSQSPSNKVTEKGKDVELRCDPISGHTALYWYRQSLGQGLEFLIYFQGNSAPDKSGLPSDRFSAERTGGSVSTLTIQRTQQEDSAVYLCASSVSSGGLYEQYFGPGTRLTVT.

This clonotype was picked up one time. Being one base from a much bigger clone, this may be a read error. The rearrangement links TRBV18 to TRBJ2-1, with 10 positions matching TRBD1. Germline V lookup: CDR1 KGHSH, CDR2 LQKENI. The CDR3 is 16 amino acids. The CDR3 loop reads CASSPSGTGVINKQFF. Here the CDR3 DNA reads TGTGCCAGCTCACCATCTGGGACAGGGGTCATCAATAAGCAGTTCTTC.

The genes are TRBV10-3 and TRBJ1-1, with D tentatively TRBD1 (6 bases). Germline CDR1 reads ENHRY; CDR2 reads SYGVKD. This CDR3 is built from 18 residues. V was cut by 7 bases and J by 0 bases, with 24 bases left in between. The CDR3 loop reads CAIKSTGGDLPMNTEAFF. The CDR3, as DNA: TGTGCCATCAAAAGTACTGGGGGCGATCTCCCGATGAACACTGAAGCTTTCTTT.

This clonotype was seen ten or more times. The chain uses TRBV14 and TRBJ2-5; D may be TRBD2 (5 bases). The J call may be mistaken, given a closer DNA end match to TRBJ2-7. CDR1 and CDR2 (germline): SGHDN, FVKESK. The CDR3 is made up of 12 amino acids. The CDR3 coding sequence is TGTGCCAGCAGCCAGACTATCTACGAGCAGTACTTC. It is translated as CASSQTIYEQYF.

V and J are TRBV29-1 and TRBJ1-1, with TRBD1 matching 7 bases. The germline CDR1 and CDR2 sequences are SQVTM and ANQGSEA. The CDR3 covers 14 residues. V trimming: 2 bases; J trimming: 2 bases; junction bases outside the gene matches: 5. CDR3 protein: CSVEIDRDNTEAFF. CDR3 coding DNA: TGCAGCGTTGAAATAGACAGGGACAACACTGAAGCTTTCTTT.

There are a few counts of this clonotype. This CDR3 is CASSQGLTGHRETQYF. Here the CDR3 DNA reads TGCGCCAGCAGCCAAGGACTAACAGGGCATAGGGAGACCCAGTACTTC. V gene TRBV4-3 combines with J gene TRBJ2-5, with D perhaps matching TRBD1 (6 bases). CDR1 and CDR2 from the germline V gene are LGHNA and YSLEER. This CDR3 has 16 residues. Trimming took off 1 base at V and 5 bases at J, with 17 bases between the two ends.

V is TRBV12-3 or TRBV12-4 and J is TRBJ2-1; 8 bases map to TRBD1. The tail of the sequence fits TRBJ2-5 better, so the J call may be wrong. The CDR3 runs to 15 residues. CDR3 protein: CASRFTGGKQETQYF. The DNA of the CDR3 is TGTGCCAGCCGGTTTACAGGGGGAAAACAAGAGACCCAGTACTTC.

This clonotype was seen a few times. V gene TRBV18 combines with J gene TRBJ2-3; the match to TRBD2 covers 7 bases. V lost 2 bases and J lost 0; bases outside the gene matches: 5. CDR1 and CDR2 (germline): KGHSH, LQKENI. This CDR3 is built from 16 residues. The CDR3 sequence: CASSPSLAVSTDTQYF. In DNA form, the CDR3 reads TGTGCCAGCTCACCATCGCTAGCGGTTAGCACAGATACGCAGTATTTT.